This T cell receptor (beta chain) was documented in a study of T cell responses to AZD1222 COVID-19 vaccine. Sequencing used immunoSEQ multiplex PCR; TCRdb keeps in-frame clones, though not all of them. This table has about 160,000 clones, 90% appearing once. On this clone itself: Its antigen is as yet unknown.

The germline V gene encodes CDR1 MNHEY and CDR2 SVGAGI. The CDR3 runs to 13 residues. Trimming removed 1 base at V and 4 bases at J, with 7 bases between. Notes on the study in general: Repertoires were obtained only post-peak T cell response. Regions 160-218 and 743-854 held dominance among vaccine-associated CD4 TCRs, which spanned spike. Spike-specific TCR repertoires showed rising breadth and depth after two AZD1222 doses.

Sample: peripheral blood, taken on day 0 of AZD1222 vaccination. The chain combines TRBV6-5 with TRBJ1-2, with D unclear. The sequence was obtained from an adult in good health. CDR3 region: CASSYWQAYGYTF. The CDR3 bases are TGTGCCAGCAGTTACTGGCAGGCCTATGGCTACACCTTC.